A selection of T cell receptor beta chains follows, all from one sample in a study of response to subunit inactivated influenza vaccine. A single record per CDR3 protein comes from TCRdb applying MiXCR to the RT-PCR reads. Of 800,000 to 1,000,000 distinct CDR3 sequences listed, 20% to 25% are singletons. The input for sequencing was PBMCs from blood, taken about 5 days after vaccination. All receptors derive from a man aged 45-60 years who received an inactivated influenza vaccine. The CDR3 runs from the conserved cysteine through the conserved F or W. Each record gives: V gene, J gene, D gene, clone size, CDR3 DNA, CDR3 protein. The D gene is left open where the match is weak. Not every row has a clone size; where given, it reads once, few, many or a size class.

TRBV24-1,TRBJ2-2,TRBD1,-,TGTGCCACCCAACAGGGGGCCCCACTCGGGGAGCTGTTTTTT,CATQQGAPLGELFF
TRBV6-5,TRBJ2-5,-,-,TGTGCCAGCAGTTTCCCTTATCTAGGGGGAGGGACAACGGAGACCCAGTACTTC,CASSFPYLGGGTTETQYF
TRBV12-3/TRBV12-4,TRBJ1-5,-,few,TGTGCCAGCAGATGGGACGCTAGCAATCAGCCCCAGCATTTT,CASRWDASNQPQHF
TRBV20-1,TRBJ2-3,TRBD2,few,TGCAGTGCTTTTATAGCGGGAGAGGGCACAGATACGCAGTATTTT,CSAFIAGEGTDTQYF
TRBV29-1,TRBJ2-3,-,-,TGCAGTCAAGTACAGGGCTCCGATCATACGCAGTATTTT,CSQVQGSDHTQYF
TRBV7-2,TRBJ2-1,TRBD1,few,TGTGCCAGCAGCCTACAGGGACAGACATACAATGAGCAGTTCTTC,CASSLQGQTYNEQFF
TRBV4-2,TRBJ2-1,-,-,TGTGCCAGCAGCTTAAAGGGGAGCGGGTACAATGAGCAGTTCTTC,CASSLKGSGYNEQFF
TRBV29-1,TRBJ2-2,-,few,TGCAGCGTTGAGGGCTCGGCGACCGGGGAGCTGTTTTTT,CSVEGSATGELFF
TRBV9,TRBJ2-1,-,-,TGTGCCAGCAGCGTAGTTCCACTAGAACCCAACAATGAGCAGTTCTTC,CASSVVPLEPNNEQFF
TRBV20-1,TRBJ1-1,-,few,TGCAGTGCTGAACAGAGATTGAACACTGAAGCTTTCTTT,CSAEQRLNTEAFF
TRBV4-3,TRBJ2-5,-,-,TGCGCCAGCAGCTCCCTTGTGGAAGGGGAGACCCAGTACTTC,CASSSLVEGETQYF
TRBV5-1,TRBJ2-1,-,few,TGCGCCAGCCACAATACCGGGGCAGGGGAGCAGTTCTTC,CASHNTGAGEQFF
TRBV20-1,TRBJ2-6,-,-,TGCTGTGCTAGAGATTATATCGGCCACTCTGGGGCCAACGTCCTGACTTTC,CCARDYIGHSGANVLTF
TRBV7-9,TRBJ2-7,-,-,TGTGCCAGTCTTCCCTGGGGGGAAACCTACGAGCAGTACTTC,CASLPWGETYEQYF
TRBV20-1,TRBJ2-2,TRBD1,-,TGCAGTGCTACAATGGGACAGAGGAACACCGGGGAGCTGTTTTTT,CSATMGQRNTGELFF
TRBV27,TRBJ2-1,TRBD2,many,TGTGCCAGCAGTCTCCCCGGGACTAGGAAGTTCTTC,CASSLPGTRKFF
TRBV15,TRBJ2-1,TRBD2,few,TGTGCCACCAGCAGATTTTCCCACCCGGGACTAGCGGGAGCCCGATACAATGAGCAGTTCTTC,CATSRFSHPGLAGARYNEQFF
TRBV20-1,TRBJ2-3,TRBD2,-,TGCAGTGTTGCCAGCGGGAGCGTAATCACAGATACGCAGTATTTT,CSVASGSVITDTQYF
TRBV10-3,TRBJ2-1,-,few,TGTGCCATCAGTGACTTGTGGGGGCCAGGGGCTGAGCAGTTCTTC,CAISDLWGPGAEQFF
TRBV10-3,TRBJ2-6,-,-,TGTGCCATCAGTGAGAAACAGCACTCTGGGGCCAACGTCCTGACTTTC,CAISEKQHSGANVLTF
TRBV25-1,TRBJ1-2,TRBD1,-,TGTGCCAGCAGTACCTACCCGGAGGGCACAGGGGGTTATTCCTTC,CASSTYPEGTGGYSF
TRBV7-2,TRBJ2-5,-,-,TGTGCCAGCAGCTTAGGTGTGGGAGTGGGGACCCAGTACTTC,CASSLGVGVGTQYF
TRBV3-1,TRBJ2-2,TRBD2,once,TGTGCCAGCAGCCCCCTAGCGGATAACACCGGGGAGCTGTTTTTT,CASSPLADNTGELFF
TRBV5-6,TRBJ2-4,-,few,TGTGCCAGCAGCTTGGACAGGGTCGGCATTCAGTACTTC,CASSLDRVGIQYF
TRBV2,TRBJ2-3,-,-,TGTGCCAGCAGTTTTATGGGACAACCCACAGATACGCAGTATTTT,CASSFMGQPTDTQYF
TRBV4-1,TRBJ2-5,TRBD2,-,TGCGCCAGCAGCGGGCGGGGACTAGCCGGAGAGACCCAGTACTTC,CASSGRGLAGETQYF
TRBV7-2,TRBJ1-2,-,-,TGTGCCAGCAGCTCGTTCAACCGGGACCGAGACTATGGCTACACCTTC,CASSSFNRDRDYGYTF
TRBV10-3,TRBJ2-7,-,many,TGTGCCATCAGTGGGACGGAGAGCTCCTACGAGCAGTACTTC,CAISGTESSYEQYF
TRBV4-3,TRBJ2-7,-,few,TGCGCCAGCAGCCAAGACCACAGGGTAGGGGAGCAGTACTTC,CASSQDHRVGEQYF
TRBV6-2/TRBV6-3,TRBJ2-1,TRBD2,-,TGTGCCAGCACGGACTGGCGGGAGGGGGGCAATGAGCAGTTCTTC,CASTDWREGGNEQFF
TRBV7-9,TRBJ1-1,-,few,TGTGCCAGCAGCTTATTTCCCCGGCAGTCACTGAACACTGAAGCTTTCTTT,CASSLFPRQSLNTEAFF
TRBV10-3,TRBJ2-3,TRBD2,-,TGTGCCATCAGCTCGGGACTAGCGGGGACAGATACGCAGTATTTT,CAISSGLAGTDTQYF
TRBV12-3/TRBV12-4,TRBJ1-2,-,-,TGTGCCAGCAGCCAGACCCCGGGGGCCGGCTACACCTTC,CASSQTPGAGYTF
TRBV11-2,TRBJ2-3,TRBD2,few,TGTGCCAGCAGCTTAGGCCCCACAGCGGGGGGACTCGCGGATACGCAGTATTTT,CASSLGPTAGGLADTQYF
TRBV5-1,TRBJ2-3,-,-,TGCGCCAGCAGCTTGGAAAGCGGAAGCACAGATACGCAGTATTTT,CASSLESGSTDTQYF
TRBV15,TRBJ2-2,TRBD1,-,TGTGCCACCAGCAGAGACAGGGGGCGCGATTACGGGGAGCTGTTTTTT,CATSRDRGRDYGELFF